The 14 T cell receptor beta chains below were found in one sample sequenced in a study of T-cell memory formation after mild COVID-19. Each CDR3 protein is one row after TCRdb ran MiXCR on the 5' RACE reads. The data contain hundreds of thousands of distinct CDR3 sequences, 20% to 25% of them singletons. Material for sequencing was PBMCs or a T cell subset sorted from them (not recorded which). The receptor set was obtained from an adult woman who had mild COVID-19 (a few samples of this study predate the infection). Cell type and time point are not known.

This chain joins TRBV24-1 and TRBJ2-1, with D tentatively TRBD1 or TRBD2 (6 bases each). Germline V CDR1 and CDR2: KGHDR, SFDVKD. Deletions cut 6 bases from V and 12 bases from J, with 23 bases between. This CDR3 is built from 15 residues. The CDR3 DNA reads TGTGCCACCAGTAGGGGGGACTCCATGAGGGGAAGGCAGTTCTTC. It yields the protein CATSRGDSMRGRQFF.

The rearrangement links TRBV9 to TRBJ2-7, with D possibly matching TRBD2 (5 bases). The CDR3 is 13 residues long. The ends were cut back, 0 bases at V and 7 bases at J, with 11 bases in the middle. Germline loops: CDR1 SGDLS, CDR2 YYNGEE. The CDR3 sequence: CASSVVSSGEQYF. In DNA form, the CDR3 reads TGTGCCAGCAGCGTAGTCTCGAGCGGTGAGCAGTACTTC.

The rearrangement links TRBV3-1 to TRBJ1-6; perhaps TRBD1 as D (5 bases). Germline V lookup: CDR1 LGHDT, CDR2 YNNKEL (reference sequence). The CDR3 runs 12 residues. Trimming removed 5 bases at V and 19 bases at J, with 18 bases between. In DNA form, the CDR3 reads TGTGCCAGCAGCGCGATTCGGGGGTCCTTTCACTTT. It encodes CASSAIRGSFHF. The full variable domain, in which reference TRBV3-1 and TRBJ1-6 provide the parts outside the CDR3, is DTAVSQTPKYLVTQMGNDKSIKCEQNLGHDTMYWYKQDSKKFLKIMFSYNNKELIINETVPNRFSPKSPDKAHLNLHINSLELGDSAVYFCASSAIRGSFHFGNGTRLTVT.

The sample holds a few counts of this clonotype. CDR3 region: CASSLGVNQETQYF. The CDR3 region has the DNA TGCGCCAGCAGCTTAGGAGTAAACCAAGAGACCCAGTACTTC. The rearrangement links TRBV5-1 to TRBJ2-5; D is unresolved. This CDR3 has 14 amino acids. V was clipped by 2 bases and J by 0 bases, with 8 bases between them. Per germline, CDR1 SGHRS and CDR2 YFSETQ.

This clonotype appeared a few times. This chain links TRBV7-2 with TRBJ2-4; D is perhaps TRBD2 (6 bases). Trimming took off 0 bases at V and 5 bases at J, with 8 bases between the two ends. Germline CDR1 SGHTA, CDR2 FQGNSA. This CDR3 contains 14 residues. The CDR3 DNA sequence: TGTGCCAGCAGCTTAGCCCGGGAGCAAAACATTCAGTACTTC. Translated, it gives CASSLAREQNIQYF.

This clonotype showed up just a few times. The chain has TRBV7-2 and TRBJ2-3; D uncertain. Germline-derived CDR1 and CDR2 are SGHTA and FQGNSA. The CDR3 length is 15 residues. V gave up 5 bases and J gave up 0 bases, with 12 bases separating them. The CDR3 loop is CASSRLLPSTDTQYF. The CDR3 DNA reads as TGTGCCAGCAGCCGTCTCCTTCCAAGCACAGATACGCAGTATTTT. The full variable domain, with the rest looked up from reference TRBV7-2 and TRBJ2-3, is GAGVSQSPSNKVTEKGKDVELRCDPISGHTALYWYRQSLGQGLEFLIYFQGNSAPDKSGLPSDRFSAERTGGSVSTLTIQRTQQEDSAVYLCASSRLLPSTDTQYFGPGTRLTVL.

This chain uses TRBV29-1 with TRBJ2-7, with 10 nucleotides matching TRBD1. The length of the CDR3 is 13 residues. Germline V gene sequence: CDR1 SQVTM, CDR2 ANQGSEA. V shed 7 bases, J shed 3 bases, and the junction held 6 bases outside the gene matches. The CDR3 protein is CSAGTGVSYEQYF. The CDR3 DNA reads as TGCAGCGCCGGGACAGGGGTTAGCTACGAGCAGTACTTC.

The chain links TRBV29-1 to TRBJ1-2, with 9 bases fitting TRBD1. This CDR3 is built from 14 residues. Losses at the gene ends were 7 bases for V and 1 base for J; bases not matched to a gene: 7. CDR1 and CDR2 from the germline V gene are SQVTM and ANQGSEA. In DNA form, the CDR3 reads TGCAGCGCCGCGACAGGGGGGGTTAACTATGGCTACACCTTC. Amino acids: CSAATGGVNYGYTF.

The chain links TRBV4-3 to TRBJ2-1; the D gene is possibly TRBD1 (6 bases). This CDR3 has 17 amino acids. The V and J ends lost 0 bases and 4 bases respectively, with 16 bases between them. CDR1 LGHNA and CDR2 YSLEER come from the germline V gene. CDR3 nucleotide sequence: TGCGCCAGCAGCCAAGATCTTCGACAGGTGGGGTACAATGAGCAGTTCTTC. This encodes CASSQDLRQVGYNEQFF.

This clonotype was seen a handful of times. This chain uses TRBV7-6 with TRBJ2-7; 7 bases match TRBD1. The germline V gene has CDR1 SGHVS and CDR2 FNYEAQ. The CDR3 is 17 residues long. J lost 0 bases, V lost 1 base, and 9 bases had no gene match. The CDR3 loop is CASSLGSDRVNSYEQYF. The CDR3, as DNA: TGTGCCAGCAGCTTAGGGTCCGACAGGGTTAACTCCTACGAGCAGTACTTC.

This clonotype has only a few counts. CDR3 sequence: CASSLRGTQTDTQYF. The CDR3 bases are TGTGCCAGCAGTTTAAGAGGTACCCAGACAGATACGCAGTATTTT. The rearrangement joins TRBV12-3 or TRBV12-4 to TRBJ2-3, with D unresolved. The CDR3 sequence is 15 residues long. Trimming removed 2 bases from V and 3 bases from J, with 12 bases in between.

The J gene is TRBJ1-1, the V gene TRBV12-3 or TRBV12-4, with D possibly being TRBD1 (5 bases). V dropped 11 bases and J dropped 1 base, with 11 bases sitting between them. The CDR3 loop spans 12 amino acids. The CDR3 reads CAAGQQNTEAFF. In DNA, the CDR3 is TGTGCCGCGGGGCAGCAGAACACTGAAGCTTTCTTT.

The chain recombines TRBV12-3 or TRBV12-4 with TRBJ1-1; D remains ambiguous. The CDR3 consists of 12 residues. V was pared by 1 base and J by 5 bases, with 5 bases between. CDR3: CASSLVVTEAFF. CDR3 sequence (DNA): TGTGCCAGCAGTTTAGTGGTGACTGAAGCTTTCTTT.

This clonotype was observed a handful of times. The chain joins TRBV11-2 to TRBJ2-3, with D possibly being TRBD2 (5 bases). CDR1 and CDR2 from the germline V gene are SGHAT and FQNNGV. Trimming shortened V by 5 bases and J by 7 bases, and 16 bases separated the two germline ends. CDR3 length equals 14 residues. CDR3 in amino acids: CASSAGPLTNTQYF. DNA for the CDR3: TGTGCCAGCAGCGCGGGCCCCCTAACCAATACGCAGTATTTT.